The clone carrying this TCR beta chain was detected only a few times. Its cognate antigen is unknown. The data were taken from a study of T cell responses to AZD1222 COVID-19 vaccine. This CDR3 is built from 15 residues. CDR1 is MNHNS, CDR2 SASEGT, per germline. The trim removed 3 bases at V and 7 bases at J, leaving 3 bases unmatched. Analysis merged second doses at about 4 or about 12 weeks. Measured with immunoSEQ multiplex PCR; TCRdb has only the in-frame clones, and not every one. Altogether 120,000 to 150,000 clones are present, roughly nine tenths being singletons, with the ten largest covering about 4%. Regarding the study as a whole: The donors showed a predominance of white British ancestry and of females, with possible underestimation of clonal diversity. Only five to seven individuals given AZD1222 were seropositive at baseline.

The gene calls are TRBV6-1 and TRBJ2-1; 13 bases map to TRBD2. The receptor's source is an adult who received the AZD1222 COVID-19 vaccine. The material sequenced was peripheral blood, taken 28 days after the second AZD1222 dose. The CDR3 spells CASSETSGGMNEQFF. DNA for the CDR3: TGTGCCAGCAGTGAGACTAGCGGGGGGATGAATGAGCAGTTCTTC.